This T cell receptor (beta chain) was documented in a study of shared clonotypes between healthy human individuals. Broader study findings: Limitation of the genetic and exposure-history diversity represented came from the few donors. Among a handful of donors, roughly 5% of naive CD4 clonotypes were found in common.

Germline V gene sequence: CDR1 SGDLS, CDR2 YYNGEE. V gave up 3 bases and J gave up 7 bases; unmatched junction bases: 7. The CDR3 consists of 15 residues. Each donor was a Caucasian adult residing in Nashville, Tennessee. Method: immunoSEQ multiplex PCR; TCRdb's copy keeps in-frame clones and lacks some. Of about a million clones listed, 70% to 85% are singletons. With regard to this clone: Its antigen is unknown.

This clonotype was obtained from a man younger than 35 in good health. Some clones in this sample may be carry-over from other donors' samples. Sequences were obtained from memory CD4+ T cells from PBMCs. This sample's subset: CD45RA-negative fraction. V usage is TRBV9 and J usage is TRBJ2-3; TRBD2 aligns across 11 bases. The DNA of the CDR3 is TGTGCCAGCAGCGCCACTAGCGGGAGTTGGAATACGCAGTATTTT. Amino acids: CASSATSGSWNTQYF. Combining the CDR3 with reference TRBV9 and TRBJ2-3 gives the whole variable domain DSGVTQTPKHLITATGQRVTLRCSPRSGDLSVYWYQQSLDQGLQFLIQYYNGEERAKGNILERFSAQQFPDLHSELNLSSLELGDSALYFCASSATSGSWNTQYFGPGTRLTVL.